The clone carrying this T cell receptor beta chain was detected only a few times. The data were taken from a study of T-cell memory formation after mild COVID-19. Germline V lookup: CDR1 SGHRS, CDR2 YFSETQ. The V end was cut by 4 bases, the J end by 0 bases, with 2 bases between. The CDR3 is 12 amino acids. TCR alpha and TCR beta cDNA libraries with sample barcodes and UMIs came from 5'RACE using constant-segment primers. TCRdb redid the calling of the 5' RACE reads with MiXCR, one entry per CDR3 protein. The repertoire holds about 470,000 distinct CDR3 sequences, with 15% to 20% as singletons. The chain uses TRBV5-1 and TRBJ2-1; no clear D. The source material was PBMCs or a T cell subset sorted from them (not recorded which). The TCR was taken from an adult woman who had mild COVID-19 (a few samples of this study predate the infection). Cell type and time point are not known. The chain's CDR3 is CASSVSYNEQFF. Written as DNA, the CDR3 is TGCGCCAGCAGCGTCTCCTACAATGAGCAGTTCTTC. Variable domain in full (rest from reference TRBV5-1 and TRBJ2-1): KAGVTQTPRYLIKTRGQQVTLSCSPISGHRSVSWYQQTPGQGLQFLFEYFSETQRNKGNFPGRFSGRQFSNSRSEMNVSTLELGDSALYLCASSVSYNEQFFGPGTRLTVL.